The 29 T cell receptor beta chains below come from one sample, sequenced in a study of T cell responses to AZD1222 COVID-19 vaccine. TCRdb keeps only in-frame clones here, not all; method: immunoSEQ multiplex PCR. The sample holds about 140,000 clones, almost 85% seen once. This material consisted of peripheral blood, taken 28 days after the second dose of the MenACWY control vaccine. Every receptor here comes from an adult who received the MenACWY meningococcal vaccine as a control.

In nucleotides, the CDR3 is TGTGCCAGCAGCCTGGGACAGCTCACAGATACGCAGTATTTT. This codes for CASSLGQLTDTQYF. V usage is TRBV5-5 and J usage is TRBJ2-3; 7 bases fit TRBD1. V lost 4 bases, J lost 2 bases, and 4 bases stayed unmatched. This CDR3 is 14 amino acids long. In germline, CDR1 is SGHKS, CDR2 YYEKEE (reference sequence).

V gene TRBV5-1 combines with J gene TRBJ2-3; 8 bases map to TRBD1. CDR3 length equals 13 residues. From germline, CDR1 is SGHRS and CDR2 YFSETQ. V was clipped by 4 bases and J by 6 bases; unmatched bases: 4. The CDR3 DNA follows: TGCGCCAGCAGCCGGGGACAGGAGGATACGCAGTATTTT. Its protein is CASSRGQEDTQYF.

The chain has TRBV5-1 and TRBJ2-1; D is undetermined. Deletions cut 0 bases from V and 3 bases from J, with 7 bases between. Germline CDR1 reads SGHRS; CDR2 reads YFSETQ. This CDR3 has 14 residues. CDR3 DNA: TGCGCCAGCAGCTTGGTGGCTCTCTACAATGAGCAGTTCTTC. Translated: CASSLVALYNEQFF.

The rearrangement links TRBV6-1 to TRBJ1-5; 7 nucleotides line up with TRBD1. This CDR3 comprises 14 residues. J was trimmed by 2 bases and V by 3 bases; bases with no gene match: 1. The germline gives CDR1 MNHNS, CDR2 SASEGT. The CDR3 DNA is TGTGCCAGCAGTGATCAGGGGGGCAATCAGCCCCAGCATTTT. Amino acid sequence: CASSDQGGNQPQHF.

CDR3 region: CASSQDLPRYTEAFF. The CDR3 DNA follows: TGTGCCAGCAGCCAAGATCTTCCGAGGTACACTGAAGCTTTCTTT. The J gene is TRBJ1-1, the V gene TRBV3-1 (or the pseudogene TRBV3-2); D ambiguous. Germline CDR1 reads LGHDT; CDR2 reads YNNKEL (reference sequence). The CDR3 is made up of 15 amino acids. V was shortened by 0 bases and J by 3 bases, with 11 bases between the two germline ends.

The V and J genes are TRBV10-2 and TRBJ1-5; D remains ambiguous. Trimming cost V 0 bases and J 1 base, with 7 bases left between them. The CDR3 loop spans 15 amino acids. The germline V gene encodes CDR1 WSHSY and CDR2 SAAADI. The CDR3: CASSESGPSNQPQHF. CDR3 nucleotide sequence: TGCGCCAGCAGTGAGTCAGGCCCAAGCAATCAGCCCCAGCATTTT.

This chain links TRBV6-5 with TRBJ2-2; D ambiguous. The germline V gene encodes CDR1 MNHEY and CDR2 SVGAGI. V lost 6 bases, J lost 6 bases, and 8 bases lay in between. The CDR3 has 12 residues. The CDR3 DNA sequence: TGTGCCAGCAGGCCCCAGGCCGGGGAGCTGTTTTTT. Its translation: CASRPQAGELFF.

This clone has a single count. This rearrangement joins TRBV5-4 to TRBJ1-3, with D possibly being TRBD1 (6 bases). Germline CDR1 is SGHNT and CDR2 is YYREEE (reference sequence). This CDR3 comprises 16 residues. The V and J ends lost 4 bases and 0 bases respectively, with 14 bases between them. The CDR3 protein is CASSARQASSGNTIYF. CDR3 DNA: TGTGCCAGCAGCGCCAGACAGGCTAGCTCTGGAAACACCATATATTTT.

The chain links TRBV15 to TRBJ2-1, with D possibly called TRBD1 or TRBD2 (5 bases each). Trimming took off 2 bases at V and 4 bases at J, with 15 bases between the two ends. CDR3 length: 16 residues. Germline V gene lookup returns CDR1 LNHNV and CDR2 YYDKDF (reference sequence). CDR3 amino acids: CATSRLSTWGYNEQFF. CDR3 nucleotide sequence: TGTGCCACCAGCAGACTGAGCACTTGGGGGTACAATGAGCAGTTCTTC.

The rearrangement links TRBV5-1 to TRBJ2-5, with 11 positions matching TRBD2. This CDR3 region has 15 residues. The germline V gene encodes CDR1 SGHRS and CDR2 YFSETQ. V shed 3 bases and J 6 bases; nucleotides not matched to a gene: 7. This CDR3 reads CASSSLAGGPQTQYF. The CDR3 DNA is TGCGCCAGCAGCTCTTTAGCGGGAGGGCCACAGACCCAGTACTTC.

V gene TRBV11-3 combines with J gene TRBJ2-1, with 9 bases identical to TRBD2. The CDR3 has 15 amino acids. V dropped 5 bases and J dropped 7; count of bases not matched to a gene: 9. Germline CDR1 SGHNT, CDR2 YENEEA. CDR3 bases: TGTGCCAGCAGCCGGCTAGCGGGGATTGGGAATGAGCAGTTCTTC. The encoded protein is CASSRLAGIGNEQFF.

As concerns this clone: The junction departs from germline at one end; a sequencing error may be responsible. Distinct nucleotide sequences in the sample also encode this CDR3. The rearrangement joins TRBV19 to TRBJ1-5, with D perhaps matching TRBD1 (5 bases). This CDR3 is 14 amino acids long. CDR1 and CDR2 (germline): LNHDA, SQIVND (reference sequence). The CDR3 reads CASSTDRYNQPQHF. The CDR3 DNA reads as TGTGCCAGTAGTACAGACAGATACAATCAGCCTCAGCATTTT. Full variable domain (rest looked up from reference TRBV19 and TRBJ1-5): DGGITQSPKYLFRKEGQNVTLSCEQNLNHDAMYWYRQDPGQGLRLIYYSQIVNDFQKGDIAEGYSVSREKKESFPLTVTSAQKNPTAFYLCASSTDRYNQPQHFGDGTRLSIL.

This chain's CDR3 is CASSSVMETNEKLFF. The CDR3 bases are TGTGCCAGCAGCTCCGTAATGGAAACTAATGAAAAACTGTTTTTT. The J gene is TRBJ1-4, the V gene TRBV5-8, with unresolved D. V was shortened by 3 bases and J by 1 base, with 10 bases between the two germline ends. Germline loops: CDR1 SGHTS, CDR2 YDEGEE. The length of the CDR3 is 15 residues.

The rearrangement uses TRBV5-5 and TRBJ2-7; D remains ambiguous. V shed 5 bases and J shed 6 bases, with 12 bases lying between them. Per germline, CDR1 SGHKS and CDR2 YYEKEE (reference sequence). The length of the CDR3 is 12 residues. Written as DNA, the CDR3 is TGTGCCAGCAGTTCTATTTCGGGCGAGCAGTACTTC. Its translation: CASSSISGEQYF. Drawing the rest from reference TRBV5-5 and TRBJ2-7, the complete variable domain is DAGVTQSPTHLIKTRGQQVTLRCSPISGHKSVSWYQQVLGQGPQFIFQYYEKEERGRGNFPDRFSARQFPNYSSELNVNALLLGDSALYLCASSSISGEQYFGPGTRLTVT.

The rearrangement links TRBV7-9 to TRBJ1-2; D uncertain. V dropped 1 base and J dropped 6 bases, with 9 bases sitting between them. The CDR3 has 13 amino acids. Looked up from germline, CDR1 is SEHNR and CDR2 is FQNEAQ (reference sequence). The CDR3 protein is CASSLEYFDGYTF. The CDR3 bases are TGTGCCAGCAGCTTAGAATACTTTGATGGCTACACCTTC.

The CDR3 sequence is CASSLFGGPLSGANVLTF. DNA of the CDR3: TGTGCCAGCAGCTTATTTGGGGGTCCCCTCTCTGGGGCCAACGTCCTGACTTTC. V and J are TRBV7-6 and TRBJ2-6; D may match TRBD1 or TRBD2 (5 bases each). The CDR3 contains 18 residues. The V and J ends lost 2 bases and 0 bases respectively, with 14 bases between them. The germline V gene encodes CDR1 SGHVS and CDR2 FNYEAQ.

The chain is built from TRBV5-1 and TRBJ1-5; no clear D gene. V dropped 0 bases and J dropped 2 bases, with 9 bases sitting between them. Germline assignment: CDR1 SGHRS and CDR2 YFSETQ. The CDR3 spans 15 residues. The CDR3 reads CASSLGLSGNQPQHF. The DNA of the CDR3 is TGCGCCAGCAGCTTGGGGCTCTCCGGCAATCAGCCCCAGCATTTT.

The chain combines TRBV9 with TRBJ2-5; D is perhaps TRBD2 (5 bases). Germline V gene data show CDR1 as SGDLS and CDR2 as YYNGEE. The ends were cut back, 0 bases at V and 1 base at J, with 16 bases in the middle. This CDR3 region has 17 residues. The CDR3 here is CASSVALSGAVQETQYF. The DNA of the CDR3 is TGTGCCAGCAGCGTAGCGTTGTCTGGAGCGGTCCAAGAGACCCAGTACTTC.

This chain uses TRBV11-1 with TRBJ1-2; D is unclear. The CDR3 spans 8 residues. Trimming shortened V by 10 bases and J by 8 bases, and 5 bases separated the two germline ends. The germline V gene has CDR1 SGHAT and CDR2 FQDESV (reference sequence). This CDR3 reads CANGGYTF. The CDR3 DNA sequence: TGTGCCAACGGCGGCTACACCTTC.

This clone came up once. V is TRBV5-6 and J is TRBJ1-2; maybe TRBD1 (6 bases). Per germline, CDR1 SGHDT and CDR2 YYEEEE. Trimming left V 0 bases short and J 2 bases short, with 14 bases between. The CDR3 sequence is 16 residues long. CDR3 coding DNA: TGTGCCAGCAGCTTGGGGGGCCAGGGGCGGAACTATGGCTACACCTTC. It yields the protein CASSLGGQGRNYGYTF.

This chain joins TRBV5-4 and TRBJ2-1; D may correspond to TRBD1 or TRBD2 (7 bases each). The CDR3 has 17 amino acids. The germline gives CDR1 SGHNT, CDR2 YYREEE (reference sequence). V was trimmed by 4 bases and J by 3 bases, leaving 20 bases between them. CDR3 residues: CASSPGGLAGVYNEQFF. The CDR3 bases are TGTGCCAGCAGCCCAGGGGGGTTGGCGGGGGTCTACAATGAGCAGTTCTTC.

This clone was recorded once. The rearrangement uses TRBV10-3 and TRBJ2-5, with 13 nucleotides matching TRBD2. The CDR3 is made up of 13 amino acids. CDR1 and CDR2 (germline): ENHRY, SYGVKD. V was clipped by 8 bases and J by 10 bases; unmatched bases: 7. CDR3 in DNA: TGTGCCATCGGGGAACTAGCGGGAGGGGACCAGTACTTC. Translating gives CAIGELAGGDQYF.

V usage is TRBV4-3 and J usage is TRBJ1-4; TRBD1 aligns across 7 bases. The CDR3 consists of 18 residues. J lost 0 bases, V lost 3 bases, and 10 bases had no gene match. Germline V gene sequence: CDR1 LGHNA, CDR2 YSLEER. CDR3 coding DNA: TGCGCCAGCAGCCAGGCCACGACAGGGATTGCAACTAATGAAAAACTGTTTTTT. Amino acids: CASSQATTGIATNEKLFF.

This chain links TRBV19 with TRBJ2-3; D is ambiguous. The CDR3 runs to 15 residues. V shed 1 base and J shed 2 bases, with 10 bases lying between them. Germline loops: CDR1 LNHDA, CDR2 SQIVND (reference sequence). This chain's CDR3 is CASSIGRAITDTQYF. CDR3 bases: TGTGCCAGTAGTATAGGTAGGGCAATCACAGATACGCAGTATTTT.

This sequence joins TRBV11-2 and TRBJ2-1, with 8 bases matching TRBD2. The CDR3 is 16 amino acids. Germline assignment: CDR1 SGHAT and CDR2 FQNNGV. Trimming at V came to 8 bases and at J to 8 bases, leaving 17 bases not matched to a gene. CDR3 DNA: TGTGCCAGCCCAGGCCCATGGGTAGCGGGATTCTATGAGCAGTTCTTC. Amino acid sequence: CASPGPWVAGFYEQFF.

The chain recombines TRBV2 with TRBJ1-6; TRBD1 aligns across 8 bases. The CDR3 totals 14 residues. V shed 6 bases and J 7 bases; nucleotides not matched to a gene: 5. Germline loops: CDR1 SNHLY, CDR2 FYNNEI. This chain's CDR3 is CASSGQGENSPLHF. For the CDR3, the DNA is TGTGCCAGCAGCGGACAGGGAGAGAATTCACCCCTCCACTTT.

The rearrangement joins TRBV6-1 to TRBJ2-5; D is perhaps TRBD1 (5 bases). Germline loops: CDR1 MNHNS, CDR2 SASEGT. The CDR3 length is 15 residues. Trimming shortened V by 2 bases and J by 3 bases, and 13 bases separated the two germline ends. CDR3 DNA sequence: TGTGCCAGCAGTGAACCCCGAAGACAGAAAGAGACCCAGTACTTC. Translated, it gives CASSEPRRQKETQYF.

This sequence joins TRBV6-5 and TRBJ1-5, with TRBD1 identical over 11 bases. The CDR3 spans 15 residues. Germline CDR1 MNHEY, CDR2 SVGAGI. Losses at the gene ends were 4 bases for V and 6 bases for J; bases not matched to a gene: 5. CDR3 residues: CASSSAGTGGQPQHF. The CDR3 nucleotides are TGTGCCAGCAGTTCCGCCGGGACAGGGGGTCAGCCCCAGCATTTT.

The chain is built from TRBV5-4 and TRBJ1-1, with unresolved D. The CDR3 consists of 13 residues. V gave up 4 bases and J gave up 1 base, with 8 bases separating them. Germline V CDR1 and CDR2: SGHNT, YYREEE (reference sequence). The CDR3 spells CASSRDPNTEAFF. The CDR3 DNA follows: TGTGCCAGCAGCCGAGACCCGAACACTGAAGCTTTCTTT.